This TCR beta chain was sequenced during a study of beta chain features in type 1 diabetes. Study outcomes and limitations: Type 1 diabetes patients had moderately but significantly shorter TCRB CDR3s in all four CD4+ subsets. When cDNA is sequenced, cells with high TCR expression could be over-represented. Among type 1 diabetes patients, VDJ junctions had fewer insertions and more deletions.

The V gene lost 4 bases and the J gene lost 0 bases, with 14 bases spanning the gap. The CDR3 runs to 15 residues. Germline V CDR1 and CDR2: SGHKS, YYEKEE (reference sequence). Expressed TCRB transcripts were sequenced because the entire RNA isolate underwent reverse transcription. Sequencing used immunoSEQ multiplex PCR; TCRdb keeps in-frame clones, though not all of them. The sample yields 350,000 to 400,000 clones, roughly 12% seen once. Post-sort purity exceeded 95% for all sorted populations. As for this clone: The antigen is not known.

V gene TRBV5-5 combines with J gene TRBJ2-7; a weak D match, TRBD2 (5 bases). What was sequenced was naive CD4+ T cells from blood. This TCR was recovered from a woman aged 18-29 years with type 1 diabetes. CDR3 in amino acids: CASSQLEVSSYEQYF. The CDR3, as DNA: TGTGCCAGCAGCCAGCTGGAGGTTAGCTCCTACGAGCAGTACTTC.